This T cell receptor beta chain was recorded in a study of blood T cell repertoires in COVID-19. Study-level information: T cells, B-cell-depleted T cells, or PBMCs supplied cDNA or gDNA.

Clones were sequenced by immunoSEQ multiplex PCR, and TCRdb holds only the in-frame ones, with some missing. Counted here are 130,000 or so clones, more than 80% occurring once; the ten biggest clones make up around 30%. Germline lookup yields CDR1 SGHTA and CDR2 FQGNSA. Trimming left V 0 bases short and J 2 bases short, with 11 bases between. This CDR3 has 16 amino acids. The specimen sequenced was peripheral blood. The V and J genes are TRBV7-2 and TRBJ2-1; D may be TRBD2 (5 bases). The TCR comes from a man between 65 and 85 years old with active or convalescent COVID-19. The CDR3 reads CASSLAGIATYNEQFF. CDR3 DNA: TGTGCCAGCAGCTTAGCAGGGATAGCGACCTACAATGAGCAGTTCTTC.